The present T cell receptor (beta chain) was sequenced within a study of cytomegalovirus exposure and HLA in healthy donors. Overall study results and limits: A list of about 180 TCR beta chains associated with cytomegalovirus was given. TCR beta chain V- and J-gene trimming was linked, in a later analysis, to a missense variant in DCLRE1C.

With respect to this clone: Its antigen is undetermined.

The PCR had 60 Vbeta and 13 Jbeta primers. Profiling relied on immunoSEQ multiplex PCR, and the TCRdb table lists in-frame clones only, not all of them. The sample holds around 130,000 clones, around 83% seen once. V dropped 5 bases and J dropped 9; count of bases not matched to a gene: 6. Germline lookup yields CDR1 MDHEN and CDR2 SYDVKM. This CDR3 spans 14 amino acids. The specimen sequenced was PBMCs. The sequence was collected from a woman in her 30s in good health and CMV-seropositive. The chain combines TRBV28 with TRBJ2-6; 8 positions match TRBD1. In DNA, the CDR3 is TGTGCCAGCAGTCCAGGGGGCGAGTTCAACGTCCTGACTTTC. The encoded protein is CASSPGGEFNVLTF.